These 8 T cell receptor beta chains originate from one sample sequenced in a study of identical twins. TCRdb recomputed calls from the 5' RACE reads with MiXCR, one row per CDR3 protein. There are around 530,000 distinct CDR3 sequences in the sample; around 15% occur only once, and roughly 0.44% lies in the top ten. These data were also reused for a study on yellow fever vaccine responses in identical twins.

Material: CD4+ T cells sorted from blood. The receptors were gathered from a woman between 18 and 30 years old in good health.

The CDR3 sequence is CATSRAGTSGTSSYNEQFF. CDR3 DNA: TGTGCCACCAGCAGAGCCGGGACTAGCGGGACTAGCTCCTACAATGAGCAGTTCTTC. The chain joins TRBV15 to TRBJ2-1; 13 bases are a match to TRBD2. The V gene's germline CDR1 is LNHNV and CDR2 YYDKDF (reference sequence). The length of the CDR3 is 19 residues. V gave up 1 base and J gave up 0 bases; unmatched junction bases: 6. The variable domain in full, with the rest retrieved from reference TRBV15 and TRBJ2-1, is DAMVIQNPRYQVTQFGKPVTLSCSQTLNHNVMYWYQQKSSQAPKLLFHYYDKDFNNEADTPDNFQSRRPNTSFCFLDIRSPGLGDTAMYLCATSRAGTSGTSSYNEQFFGPGTRLTVL.

The chain is built from TRBV28 and TRBJ2-7; 8 nucleotides match TRBD2. The junction had 10 bases not matched to a gene; V was cut back by 2 bases and J by 4 bases. Germline V gene sequence: CDR1 MDHEN, CDR2 SYDVKM. CDR3 length: 16 residues. The CDR3 DNA is TGTGCCAGCAGTTTAAAGGTAGCGGGGAGCGCATACGAGCAGTACTTC. This translates into CASSLKVAGSAYEQYF.

At least ten counts were recorded for this clonotype. This chain connects TRBV5-1 to TRBJ2-4; TRBD1 is a possible D gene (6 bases). The CDR3 is 16 amino acids. Germline V gene data show CDR1 as SGHRS and CDR2 as YFSETQ. The V and J ends lost 2 bases and 3 bases respectively, with 15 bases between them. In DNA, the CDR3 is TGCGCCAGCAGCTTTACACAGGGTTCGGGCAAAAACATTCAGTACTTC. As protein: CASSFTQGSGKNIQYF.

The rearrangement uses TRBV29-1 and TRBJ1-1, with 8 nucleotides matching TRBD1. Germline CDR1 and CDR2: SQVTM and ANQGSEA. The CDR3 consists of 15 residues. The junction had 9 bases not matched to a gene; V was cut back by 6 bases and J by 0 bases. The CDR3 reads CSVHKTGELNTEAFF. The DNA of the CDR3 is TGCAGCGTACACAAGACAGGGGAATTGAACACTGAAGCTTTCTTT.

The genes are TRBV10-3 and TRBJ2-5, with 8 bases identical to TRBD2. CDR1 and CDR2 from the germline V gene are ENHRY and SYGVKD. This CDR3 has 15 amino acids. V was clipped by 0 bases and J by 4 bases; unmatched bases: 4. The CDR3 DNA sequence: TGTGCCATCAGTGAGTCTAGCGGGGATCGAGAGACCCAGTACTTC. This translates into CAISESSGDRETQYF.

The J gene is TRBJ2-2, the V gene TRBV9, with a tentative D call TRBD2 (7 bases). V dropped 0 bases and J dropped 1 base, with 16 bases sitting between them. Germline V CDR1 and CDR2: SGDLS, YYNGEE. The CDR3 runs to 18 residues. The CDR3 spells CASSVAGGGALNTGELFF. As DNA, the CDR3 is TGTGCCAGCAGCGTAGCGGGCGGGGGCGCATTGAACACCGGGGAGCTGTTTTTT.

This chain connects TRBV20-1 to TRBJ2-7, with 8 bases that match TRBD2. V gave up 6 bases and J gave up 3 bases; unmatched junction bases: 4. This CDR3 is 12 amino acids long. Looked up from germline, CDR1 is DFQATT and CDR2 is SNEGSKA (reference sequence). The DNA for the CDR3 is TGCAGTGCCGCGGGGGGCGGCTACGAGCAGTACGTC. This gives the protein CSAAGGGYEQYV.

The chain combines TRBV12-3 or TRBV12-4 with TRBJ2-1; D is undetermined. This CDR3 is built from 12 residues. V lost 5 bases and J 12 bases, leaving 14 bases between the germline ends. CDR3 amino acids: CASSPEVRGQFF. In DNA, the CDR3 is TGTGCCAGCAGTCCCGAGGTCCGTGGGCAGTTCTTC.